The next 4 T cell receptor beta chains were all read from a single sample in a study of T cell repertoires in cytomegalovirus infection. Each CDR3 protein gets one entry after TCRdb re-called the reads with MiXCR. The sample lists roughly 640,000 distinct CDR3 sequences; 24% were seen once. What was sequenced was CD8+ T cells from PBMCs. Receptor source: a human donor in good health (CMV status not recorded). Some clones in this sample may be carry-over from other donors' samples.

V gene TRBV6-2 or TRBV6-3 combines with J gene TRBJ1-2, with unresolved D. This CDR3 is built from 15 residues. Trimming pared 3 bases from V and 4 bases from J, leaving 15 bases between. Germline V gene lookup returns CDR1 MNHEY and CDR2 SVGEGT. Here the CDR3 reads CASSYIHDTVYGYTF. The CDR3 nucleotides read TGTGCCAGCAGTTATATCCACGACACCGTCTATGGCTACACCTTC.

At least ten counts were recorded for this clonotype. The gene calls are TRBV7-9 and TRBJ1-1, with a weak D call TRBD1 (6 bases). This CDR3 region has 13 residues. Trimming removed 4 bases from V and 8 bases from J, with 14 bases in between. Germline loops: CDR1 SEHNR, CDR2 FQNEAQ (reference sequence). The CDR3 loop is CASSSSGTTEAFF. CDR3 sequence (DNA): TGTGCCAGCAGCTCCTCCGGGACAACCGAAGCTTTCTTT. Variable domain in full (rest from reference TRBV7-9 and TRBJ1-1): DTGVSQNPRHKITKRGQNVTFRCDPISEHNRLYWYRQTLGQGPEFLTYFQNEAQLEKSRLLSDRFSAERPKGSFSTLEIQRTEQGDSAMYLCASSSSGTTEAFFGQGTRLTVV.

This clonotype was counted many times. V is TRBV12-3 or TRBV12-4 and J is TRBJ2-3, with D uncertain. V was trimmed by 3 bases and J by 1 base, leaving 8 bases between them. The CDR3 is 14 residues long. The CDR3 DNA sequence: TGTGCCAGCAGTTTGGGCCGGCGCACAGATACGCAGTATTTT. The encoded protein is CASSLGRRTDTQYF.

This clonotype was seen a few times. The V and J genes are TRBV29-1 and TRBJ2-7; maybe TRBD2 (6 bases). Trimming took 4 bases from V and 0 from J, leaving 10 bases between them. The CDR3 is made up of 13 amino acids. Germline loops: CDR1 SQVTM, CDR2 ANQGSEA. Here the CDR3 DNA reads TGCAGCGTTGGTGGGGGGATCTCCTACGAGCAGTACTTC. Protein: CSVGGGISYEQYF.